Shown below are 23 T cell receptor beta chains from a single sample sequenced in a study of cytomegalovirus exposure and HLA in healthy donors. PCR employed 60 Vbeta and 13 Jbeta primers. TCRdb's table, derived via immunoSEQ multiplex PCR, lists solely in-frame clones and lacks some. The table shows about 200,000 clones, with about 86% occurring only once. Input material: PBMCs. The receptor set was obtained from a young woman in good health and CMV-seronegative.

The V gene is TRBV9, the J gene TRBJ2-5; the D is unclear. The V end lost 3 bases, the J end lost 1 base, and 13 bases lay between the germline ends. The CDR3 consists of 15 residues. The V gene's germline CDR1 is SGDLS and CDR2 YYNGEE. This CDR3 is CASSASRQPQETQYF. For the CDR3, the DNA is TGTGCCAGCAGCGCCTCTAGGCAGCCCCAAGAGACCCAGTACTTC.

CDR3 DNA sequence: TGCAGCGTTGAGACAGGGGAAAGATTCGGCTACACCTTC. Encoded protein: CSVETGERFGYTF. The chain recombines TRBV29-1 with TRBJ1-2, with 8 bases aligning to TRBD1. Germline V gene lookup returns CDR1 SQVTM and CDR2 ANQGSEA. The CDR3 covers 13 residues. After removal of 3 bases from V and 8 bases from J, the junction contained 8 bases not matched to a gene.

The CDR3 loop reads CASSFSDRSGNTIYF. The CDR3 DNA follows: TGTGCCAGCAGCTTTAGTGATCGCTCTGGAAACACCATATATTTT. V gene TRBV7-9 combines with J gene TRBJ1-3; no firm D call. Germline V gene data show CDR1 as SEHNR and CDR2 as FQNEAQ (reference sequence). Trimming cost V 3 bases and J 0 bases, with 9 bases left between them. The CDR3 is 15 residues long. Variable domain in full (rest from reference TRBV7-9 and TRBJ1-3): DTGVSQNPRHKITKRGQNVTFRCDPISEHNRLYWYRQTLGQGPEFLTYFQNEAQLEKSRLLSDRFSAERPKGSFSTLEIQRTEQGDSAMYLCASSFSDRSGNTIYFGEGSWLTVV.

This clone was counted once. Here the CDR3 reads CASSRQDEQYF. In DNA form, the CDR3 reads TGTGCCAGCAGTCGGCAGGACGAGCAGTACTTC. V is TRBV5-6 and J is TRBJ2-7, with D unclear. The V and J ends lost 5 bases and 5 bases respectively, with 8 bases between them. CDR1 SGHDT and CDR2 YYEEEE come from the germline V gene. This CDR3 comprises 11 residues.

The chain combines TRBV2 with TRBJ1-2; TRBD1 matches 7 bases. V lost 5 bases to trimming and J lost 3 bases; unmatched junction nucleotides: 3. In germline, CDR1 is SNHLY, CDR2 FYNNEI. This CDR3 is 13 amino acids long. The CDR3 is CASSRDSYYGYTF. The CDR3, as DNA: TGTGCCAGCAGTAGGGACAGCTACTATGGCTACACCTTC.

This clone was picked up one time. The V call is TRBV5-1, the J call TRBJ2-1, with unresolved D. Germline V gives CDR1 SGHRS, CDR2 YFSETQ. V was pared by 0 bases and J by 4 bases, with 8 bases between. The CDR3 consists of 14 residues. In DNA, the CDR3 is TGCGCCAGCAGCTTGGACTTTGTGTACAATGAGCAGTTCTTC. Translation gives CASSLDFVYNEQFF.

This chain connects TRBV2 to TRBJ1-1; 8 positions match TRBD1. CDR3 size: 15 residues. V gave up 9 bases and J gave up 1 base; unmatched junction bases: 10. Germline CDR1 is SNHLY and CDR2 is FYNNEI. CDR3 sequence (DNA): TGTGCCAGTGATTGGTTCGGACAGGGGAACACTGAAGCTTTCTTT. This codes for CASDWFGQGNTEAFF.

The J gene is TRBJ1-1, the V gene TRBV19, with D possibly matching TRBD1 (6 bases). Per the germline V gene, CDR1 is LNHDA and CDR2 is SQIVND (reference sequence). The CDR3 extends over 14 amino acids. Trimming stripped 1 base from V and 10 bases from J, with 16 bases between. The CDR3 is CASSIGEQGLRAFF. The CDR3 region has the DNA TGTGCCAGTAGTATAGGGGAACAGGGCCTAAGAGCTTTCTTT.

The chain carries TRBV28 and TRBJ1-5; D gene uncertain. CDR1 MDHEN and CDR2 SYDVKM come from the germline V gene. There are 15 residues in the CDR3. V lost 4 bases, J lost 4 bases, and 14 bases lay in between. CDR3 loop: CASSYGYGENQPQHF. CDR3 coding DNA: TGTGCCAGCAGTTATGGATACGGGGAGAATCAGCCCCAGCATTTT.

The rearrangement joins TRBV6-1 to TRBJ2-5; 13 bases agree with TRBD2. The CDR3 consists of 17 residues. V trimming: 2 bases; J trimming: 4 bases; junction bases outside the gene matches: 7. Germline V gives CDR1 MNHNS, CDR2 SASEGT. In nucleotides, the CDR3 is TGTGCCAGCAGTGAAATGATAACTAGCGGGAGGGTAGAGACCCAGTACTTC. This encodes CASSEMITSGRVETQYF.

The J gene is TRBJ2-5, the V gene TRBV15, with TRBD2 as a possible D gene (6 bases). With 1 base removed from V and 3 bases from J, the gap between germline ends came to 12 bases. The CDR3 spans 15 residues. Germline V gives CDR1 LNHNV, CDR2 YYDKDF (reference sequence). The CDR3 DNA follows: TGTGCCACCAGCAGAGTCCAGGGAGGCGAAGAGACCCAGTACTTC. Translation: CATSRVQGGEETQYF.

The genes are TRBV10-2 and TRBJ2-7; the match to TRBD2 covers 9 bases. Trimming removed 6 bases from V and 2 bases from J; junction bases left unmatched: 8. This CDR3 is built from 15 residues. The germline V gene encodes CDR1 WSHSY and CDR2 SAAADI. This CDR3 reads CASRGSGGRAYEQYF. The CDR3 DNA is TGCGCCAGCAGAGGTAGCGGGGGCCGGGCCTACGAGCAGTACTTC.

This clone has a handful of counts. The chain is built from TRBV6-1 and TRBJ1-5; no definite D call. There are 15 residues in the CDR3. The germline V gene encodes CDR1 MNHNS and CDR2 SASEGT. V lost 7 bases and J 2 bases, leaving 15 bases between the germline ends. The DNA for the CDR3 is TGTGCCAGCATTGACCAACCGAGGGGCAATCAGCCCCAGCATTTT. Translated: CASIDQPRGNQPQHF.

V and J are TRBV5-1 and TRBJ1-1; 8 positions match TRBD1. Germline CDR1 reads SGHRS; CDR2 reads YFSETQ. There are 20 residues in the CDR3. With V trimmed by 1 base and J by 0 bases, 17 bases remained unmatched. CDR3 region: CASSLSGGAGTGTMNTEAFF. The CDR3 coding sequence is TGCGCCAGCAGCTTGTCCGGAGGAGCCGGGACAGGAACAATGAACACTGAAGCTTTCTTT.

The rearrangement uses TRBV11-2 and TRBJ2-1, with a weak D call TRBD2 (5 bases). V was cut by 2 bases and J by 8 bases, with 19 bases left in between. Germline CDR1 and CDR2: SGHAT and FQNNGV. This CDR3 contains 16 residues. The CDR3 DNA sequence: TGTGCCAGCAGCTTAAGTCGTACGAGAGGGTTCGATGAGCAGTTCTTC. Its protein product is CASSLSRTRGFDEQFF.

The chain uses TRBV19 and TRBJ2-1; TRBD2 matches 8 bases. Germline V gives CDR1 LNHDA, CDR2 SQIVND (reference sequence). The ends lost 6 bases at V and 0 bases at J; junction bases unmatched: 13. The CDR3 totals 18 residues. CDR3 protein: CASSKMILAELSYNEQFF. CDR3 nucleotide sequence: TGTGCCAGTAGCAAAATGATACTAGCGGAACTCTCCTACAATGAGCAGTTCTTC.

This chain joins TRBV7-8 and TRBJ1-1, with D possibly being TRBD1 (5 bases). V was shortened by 4 bases and J by 4 bases, with 7 bases between the two germline ends. The CDR3 covers 12 residues. From germline, CDR1 is SGHVS and CDR2 FQNEAQ. The CDR3 region has the DNA TGTGCCAGCAGCTCAGGGCCCACTGAAGCTTTCTTT. This codes for CASSSGPTEAFF.

The chain employs TRBV6-6 and TRBJ2-7, with TRBD1 matching 7 bases. CDR1 MNHNY and CDR2 SVGAGI come from the germline V gene (reference sequence). The CDR3 is 13 residues long. V lost 8 bases to trimming and J lost 1 base; unmatched junction nucleotides: 5. The CDR3 bases are TGTGCCAGCGCTCGGGACAGTTCCTACGAGCAGTACTTC. It codes for CASARDSSYEQYF.

This sequence joins TRBV6-1 and TRBJ2-7; 7 bases line up with TRBD1. The CDR3 extends over 15 amino acids. Germline V gene lookup returns CDR1 MNHNS and CDR2 SASEGT. The J segment lost 2 bases and the V segment lost 3 bases, leaving 7 bases of the junction unmatched. The CDR3 here is CASSDSGQYPYEQYF. Written as DNA, the CDR3 is TGTGCCAGCAGTGACTCGGGACAGTATCCCTACGAGCAGTACTTC.

The chain combines TRBV27 with TRBJ2-5; D gene uncertain. CDR3 size: 15 residues. V shed 1 base and J shed 0 bases, with 9 bases lying between them. CDR1 and CDR2 from the germline V gene are MNHEY and SMNVEV (reference sequence). Here the CDR3 DNA reads TGTGCCAGCAGTTTATTGCGCACGTACCAAGAGACCCAGTACTTC. Amino acids: CASSLLRTYQETQYF.

The chain links TRBV2 to TRBJ1-2; tentative D call: TRBD1 (5 bases). The CDR3 spans 14 residues. Trimming shortened V by 5 bases and J by 3 bases, and 13 bases separated the two germline ends. Germline V gene data show CDR1 as SNHLY and CDR2 as FYNNEI. CDR3 region: CASSSLGGDYGYTF. Written as DNA, the CDR3 is TGTGCCAGCAGTTCACTGGGGGGGGACTATGGCTACACCTTC.

The chain employs TRBV5-1 and TRBJ1-1, with D unresolved. Trimming removed 0 bases at V and 1 base at J, with 7 bases between. CDR3 length equals 14 residues. The V gene's germline CDR1 is SGHRS and CDR2 YFSETQ. CDR3: CASSLENRNTEAFF. The CDR3 DNA is TGCGCCAGCAGCTTGGAAAACAGGAACACTGAAGCTTTCTTT.

V gene TRBV10-3 combines with J gene TRBJ2-1; TRBD2 matches 7 bases. The CDR3 spans 16 residues. CDR1 is ENHRY and CDR2 is SYGVKD in the germline V gene. The trim removed 3 bases at V and 4 bases at J, leaving 9 bases unmatched. The CDR3: CAISDLRAGDYNEQFF. Here the CDR3 DNA reads TGTGCCATCAGTGACCTTCGGGCGGGGGATTACAATGAGCAGTTCTTC.